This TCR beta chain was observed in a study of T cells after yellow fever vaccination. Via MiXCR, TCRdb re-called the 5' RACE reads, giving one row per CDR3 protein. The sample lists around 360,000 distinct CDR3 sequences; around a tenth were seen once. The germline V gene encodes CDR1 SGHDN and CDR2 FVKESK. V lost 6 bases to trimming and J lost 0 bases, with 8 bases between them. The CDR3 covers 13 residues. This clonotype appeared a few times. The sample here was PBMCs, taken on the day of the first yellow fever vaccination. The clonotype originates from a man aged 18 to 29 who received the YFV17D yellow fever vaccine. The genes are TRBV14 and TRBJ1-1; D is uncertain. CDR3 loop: CASRIGLNTEAFF. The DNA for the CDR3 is TGTGCCAGCAGGATAGGATTGAACACTGAAGCTTTCTTT.